This paragraph covers one T cell receptor (beta chain) sequence. Its antigen is as yet unknown. Other nucleotide sequences from this sample produce the same CDR3. Assay used: immunoSEQ multiplex PCR; TCRdb lists only in-frame clones, some missing. The repertoire consists of more than 95,000 clones, with about 70% occurring once and the leading ten covering roughly 2.8%. CDR1 and CDR2 (germline): MGHRA, YSYEKL. V gave up 4 bases and J gave up 6 bases; unmatched junction bases: 13. There are 16 residues in the CDR3. This entry belongs to a study of radiotherapy plus CTLA-4 blockade in lung cancer. Looking at the study overall: About 20% of patients responded objectively, and about 32% achieved disease control.

Whole-study findings and limits: TCR clones from tumors expanded in blood after radiotherapy plus ipilimumab.

Lung cancer patients with chemo-refractory metastatic non-small-cell disease were given focal radiation plus CTLA-4 blockade with ipilimumab. Sequenced here: peripheral blood, sampled from a patient treated with radiotherapy plus ipilimumab. The TCR comes from a human donor with non-small cell lung cancer who had a partial response to radiotherapy plus ipilimumab. Some clones in this sample may be carry-over from other donors' samples. The V call is TRBV4-1, the J call TRBJ1-2; 8 bases agree with TRBD1. The CDR3 loop reads CASSPRDRTPGDGYTF. For the CDR3, the DNA is TGCGCCAGCAGCCCTCGGGACAGGACACCAGGTGATGGCTACACCTTC.